The 22 T cell receptor beta chains below were found in one sample sequenced in a study of cytomegalovirus exposure and HLA in healthy donors. The PCR ran on 60 Vbeta and 13 Jbeta primers. Libraries were prepared by immunoSEQ multiplex PCR; TCRdb keeps only in-frame clonotypes and omits some of them. The sample shows roughly 250,000 clones, roughly 86% of them seen only once. Sequenced sample: PBMCs. These receptors all stem from a middle-aged woman in good health and CMV-seropositive.

J is TRBJ1-5 and V is TRBV28; weak D call: TRBD1 (6 bases). The germline V gene has CDR1 MDHEN and CDR2 SYDVKM. The CDR3 extends over 15 amino acids. V lost 1 base and J 2 bases, leaving 9 bases between the germline ends. CDR3 loop: CASSLFRGGNQPQHF. The DNA of the CDR3 is TGTGCCAGCAGTTTATTCAGGGGAGGCAATCAGCCCCAGCATTTT.

The gene calls are TRBV2 and TRBJ2-2, with TRBD1 matching 7 bases. V shed 4 bases, J shed 5 bases, and the junction held 4 bases outside the gene matches. The CDR3 runs 14 residues. Per the germline V gene, CDR1 is SNHLY and CDR2 is FYNNEI. Here the CDR3 reads CASSGQGRTGELFF. In DNA, the CDR3 is TGTGCCAGCAGTGGACAGGGTCGGACCGGGGAGCTGTTTTTT.

This rearrangement joins TRBV27 to TRBJ2-2; the D is unclear. Deletions cut 6 bases from V and 3 bases from J, with 5 bases between. This CDR3 spans 12 amino acids. Germline V gives CDR1 MNHEY, CDR2 SMNVEV (reference sequence). CDR3 protein: CASRAHTGELFF. CDR3 in DNA: TGTGCCAGCAGGGCCCACACCGGGGAGCTGTTTTTT.

J is TRBJ1-2 and V is TRBV2; 9 bases are shared with TRBD1. In germline, CDR1 is SNHLY, CDR2 FYNNEI. V lost 0 bases to trimming and J lost 7 bases; unmatched junction nucleotides: 9. The CDR3 is made up of 16 amino acids. CDR3: CASSEAPGQGLPGYTF. CDR3 sequence (DNA): TGTGCCAGCAGTGAAGCTCCGGGACAGGGATTGCCTGGCTACACCTTC. The full variable domain, completed using reference TRBV2 and TRBJ1-2, is EPEVTQTPSHQVTQMGQEVILRCVPISNHLYFYWYRQILGQKVEFLVSFYNNEISEKSEIFDDQFSVERPDGSNFTLKIRSTKLEDSAMYFCASSEAPGQGLPGYTFGSGTRLTVV.

CDR3 sequence: CASSQEVAGALDTQYF. The CDR3 bases are TGTGCCAGCAGCCAAGAGGTAGCGGGAGCGCTAGATACGCAGTATTTT. The J gene is TRBJ2-3, the V gene TRBV4-2; 9 bases match TRBD2. V lost 0 bases, J lost 5 bases, and 6 bases stayed unmatched. Germline values: CDR1 LGHNA, CDR2 YNFKEQ. The CDR3 extends over 16 amino acids.

The chain uses TRBV7-8 and TRBJ2-1; 9 bases are shared with TRBD1. Germline CDR1 is SGHVS and CDR2 is FQNEAQ. There are 13 residues in the CDR3. With V trimmed by 5 bases and J by 10 bases, 6 bases remained unmatched. The DNA for the CDR3 is TGTGCCAGCAGCCCGGACAGGGGAAGAGAGCAGTTCTTC. It specifies CASSPDRGREQFF.

The chain recombines TRBV29-1 with TRBJ1-1, with D perhaps matching TRBD1 (6 bases). Germline-derived CDR1 and CDR2 are SQVTM and ANQGSEA. The CDR3 spans 13 residues. Trimming shortened V by 6 bases and J by 0 bases, and 11 bases separated the two germline ends. Written as DNA, the CDR3 is TGCAGCGTAAACAGGGAACTGAACACTGAAGCTTTCTTT. It codes for CSVNRELNTEAFF. The full variable domain, rest sourced from reference TRBV29-1 and TRBJ1-1, is SAVISQKPSRDICQRGTSLTIQCQVDSQVTMMFWYRQQPGQSLTLIATANQGSEATYESGFVIDKFPISRPNLTFSTLTVSNMSPEDSSIYLCSVNRELNTEAFFGQGTRLTVV.

The chain's CDR3 is CASSQGDSYEQYF. CDR3 DNA: TGTGCCAGTAGTCAGGGGGACAGCTACGAGCAGTACTTC. The chain joins TRBV19 to TRBJ2-7, with TRBD1 identical over 7 bases. Germline lookup yields CDR1 LNHDA and CDR2 SQIVND (reference sequence). This CDR3 is built from 13 residues. Trimming at V came to 5 bases and at J to 3 bases, leaving 4 bases not matched to a gene.

J is TRBJ2-1 and V is TRBV27, with TRBD2 matching over 9 bases. Per germline, CDR1 MNHEY and CDR2 SMNVEV (reference sequence). CDR3 length: 17 residues. Trimming took 2 bases from V and 4 from J; bases not matched to a gene: 9. CDR3 DNA sequence: TGTGCCAGCAGTTTAGGTGGGCTAGCGGGGAATTACAATGAGCAGTTCTTC. This gives the protein CASSLGGLAGNYNEQFF.

In regard to this clone: In the same sample, other DNA sequences code for this CDR3. The genes are TRBV28 and TRBJ2-1; D gene unclear. Germline CDR1 is MDHEN and CDR2 is SYDVKM. This CDR3 has 12 residues. V was clipped by 7 bases and J by 0 bases, with 4 bases between them. CDR3 in DNA: TGTGCCAGCACTCGCTCCTACAATGAGCAGTTCTTC. Protein: CASTRSYNEQFF.

This chain uses TRBV9 with TRBJ2-2, with unresolved D. From germline, CDR1 is SGDLS and CDR2 YYNGEE. V lost 3 bases to trimming and J lost 1 base, with 7 bases between them. CDR3 length: 14 residues. CDR3 residues: CASSASGNTGELFF. In DNA form, the CDR3 reads TGTGCCAGCAGCGCTTCAGGGAACACCGGGGAGCTGTTTTTT.

This sequence joins TRBV5-6 and TRBJ2-3; TRBD2 matches 7 bases. V shed 0 bases, J shed 3 bases, and the junction held 10 bases outside the gene matches. From germline, CDR1 is SGHDT and CDR2 YYEEEE. The CDR3 loop spans 17 amino acids. This CDR3 is CASSLALTGGGTDTQYF. CDR3 nucleotides: TGTGCCAGCAGCTTGGCCCTTACGGGAGGAGGGACAGATACGCAGTATTTT.

The chain carries TRBV7-9 and TRBJ2-1; D is unclear. Germline-derived CDR1 and CDR2 are SEHNR and FQNEAQ (reference sequence). The CDR3 totals 15 residues. V gave up 10 bases and J gave up 0 bases, with 16 bases separating them. The CDR3 protein is CATPRVGSSYNEQFF. The CDR3 DNA follows: TGTGCCACCCCTCGGGTCGGCAGCTCCTACAATGAGCAGTTCTTC. Together with reference TRBV7-9 and TRBJ2-1, the CDR3 gives the full variable domain: DTGVSQNPRHKITKRGQNVTFRCDPISEHNRLYWYRQTLGQGPEFLTYFQNEAQLEKSRLLSDRFSAERPKGSFSTLEIQRTEQGDSAMYLCATPRVGSSYNEQFFGPGTRLTVL.

This clone has a handful of counts. The chain recombines TRBV2 with TRBJ2-1, with TRBD2 identical over 14 bases. The germline gives CDR1 SNHLY, CDR2 FYNNEI. The CDR3 spans 14 residues. Trimming removed 6 bases from V and 9 bases from J; junction bases left unmatched: 4. CDR3 sequence reads: CASRGTSGSFEQFF. The CDR3 region has the DNA TGTGCCAGCAGGGGGACTAGCGGGAGTTTTGAGCAGTTCTTC.

The rearrangement links TRBV28 to TRBJ2-7, with 10 bases fitting TRBD2. With 2 bases clipped from V and 5 bases from J, the junction kept 6 bases outside the gene matches. The CDR3 consists of 15 residues. Germline V CDR1 and CDR2: MDHEN, SYDVKM. In DNA, the CDR3 is TGTGCCAGCAGTTTAATGGCTAGCGGGAGCAACGAGCAGTACTTC. The encoded protein is CASSLMASGSNEQYF.

The genes are TRBV30 and TRBJ1-3; D perhaps matches TRBD1 (6 bases). Germline CDR1 GTSNPN, CDR2 SVGIG (reference sequence). Between the trimmed V and J ends, which lost 3 bases and 1 base, there was a span of 16 bases. This CDR3 region has 16 residues. The CDR3 DNA is TGTGCCTGGAGACCCAACCGGGGGGCGTCTGGAAACACCATATATTTT. Residues: CAWRPNRGASGNTIYF.

The chain is built from TRBV10-3 and TRBJ1-6; D is unresolved. The germline V and J ends were trimmed by 8 bases and 7 bases, with 15 bases remaining between them. The CDR3 sequence is 14 residues long. Per the germline V gene, CDR1 is ENHRY and CDR2 is SYGVKD. The CDR3 sequence is CAIGPQEENSPLHF. The CDR3 bases are TGTGCCATCGGGCCCCAGGAGGAAAATTCACCCCTCCACTTT.

A remark on this clone: At the DNA level, this CDR3 is encoded by other sequences in the same sample as well. The J gene is TRBJ2-5, the V gene TRBV5-1; TRBD2 is a possible D gene (6 bases). This CDR3 has 13 amino acids. V was cut by 2 bases and J by 3 bases, with 8 bases left in between. The germline V gene encodes CDR1 SGHRS and CDR2 YFSETQ. CDR3 sequence reads: CASSFTGEETQYF. As DNA, the CDR3 is TGCGCCAGCAGCTTCACGGGGGAAGAGACCCAGTACTTC.

V gene TRBV27 combines with J gene TRBJ2-7, with 11 bases that match TRBD1. CDR1 is MNHEY, CDR2 SMNVEV, per germline (reference sequence). The V and J ends lost 8 bases and 5 bases, in that order; junction bases with no gene match: 20. CDR3 size: 18 residues. CDR3 region: CASPGRGTGGRNLDEQYF. In nucleotides, the CDR3 is TGTGCCAGCCCCGGTAGGGGGACAGGGGGGAGAAATTTGGACGAGCAGTACTTC.

J is TRBJ2-5 and V is TRBV15, with a tentative D call TRBD2 (5 bases). V lost 5 bases to trimming and J lost 3 bases, with 13 bases between them. CDR1 and CDR2 from the germline V gene are LNHNV and YYDKDF (reference sequence). The CDR3 has 14 amino acids. CDR3 residues: CATSPMPGKETQYF. CDR3 coding DNA: TGTGCCACCAGCCCAATGCCGGGGAAAGAGACCCAGTACTTC.

Notes on this clone: This CDR3 is also generated by other DNA sequences in the sample. The gene calls are TRBV4-3 and TRBJ2-5, with 12 bases identical to TRBD2. Germline CDR1 reads LGHNA; CDR2 reads YSLEER. The CDR3 extends over 16 amino acids. V lost 0 bases, J lost 1 base, and 0 bases stayed unmatched. The CDR3 loop reads CASSQELAGGQETQYF. The CDR3 region has the DNA TGCGCCAGCAGCCAAGAACTAGCGGGAGGCCAAGAGACCCAGTACTTC.

This chain links TRBV9 with TRBJ1-2, with D perhaps matching TRBD1 (6 bases). CDR3 length: 16 amino acids. Germline V lookup: CDR1 SGDLS, CDR2 YYNGEE. The V end was cut by 0 bases, the J end by 8 bases, with 20 bases between. CDR3 nucleotides: TGTGCCAGCAGCGTAGACAGGGAAGGGAGTCTGAGAGGCTACACCTTC. Amino acid sequence: CASSVDREGSLRGYTF. Drawing the rest from reference TRBV9 and TRBJ1-2, the complete variable domain is DSGVTQTPKHLITATGQRVTLRCSPRSGDLSVYWYQQSLDQGLQFLIQYYNGEERAKGNILERFSAQQFPDLHSELNLSSLELGDSALYFCASSVDREGSLRGYTFGSGTRLTVV.